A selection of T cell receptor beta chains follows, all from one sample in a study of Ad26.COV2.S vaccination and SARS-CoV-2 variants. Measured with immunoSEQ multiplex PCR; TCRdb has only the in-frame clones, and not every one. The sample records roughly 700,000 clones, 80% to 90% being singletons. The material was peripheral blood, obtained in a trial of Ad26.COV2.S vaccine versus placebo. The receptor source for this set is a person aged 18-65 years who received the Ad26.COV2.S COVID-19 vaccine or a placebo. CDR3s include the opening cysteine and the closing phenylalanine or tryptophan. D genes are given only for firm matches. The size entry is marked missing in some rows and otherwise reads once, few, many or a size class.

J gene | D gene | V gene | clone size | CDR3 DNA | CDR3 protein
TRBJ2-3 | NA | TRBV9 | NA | TGTGCCAGCAGCCTCACCCTTTTTGGTTCTAGCACAGATACGCAGTATTTT | CASSLTLFGSSTDTQYF
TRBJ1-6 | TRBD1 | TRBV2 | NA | TGTGCCAGCAGATTATTCCGGGACAGGGGTGATTCACCCCTCCACTTT | CASRLFRDRGDSPLHF
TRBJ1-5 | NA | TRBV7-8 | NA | TGTGCCAGCAGCTTAGCAGGGTTTCAACAGCCCCAGCATTTT | CASSLAGFQQPQHF
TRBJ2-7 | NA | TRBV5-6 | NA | TGTGCCAGCACTCACTCAAGCTCCTACGAGCAGTACTTC | CASTHSSSYEQYF
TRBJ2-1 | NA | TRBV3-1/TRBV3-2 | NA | TGTGCCAGCAGCCAAGATCGTTCGGGGGACTCCTACAATGAGCAGTTCTTC | CASSQDRSGDSYNEQFF
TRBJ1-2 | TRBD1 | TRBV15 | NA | TGTGCCACCAGCAGACCTGGGGGATGGGACAGCGTGGGGGTTGGCTACACCTTC | CATSRPGGWDSVGVGYTF
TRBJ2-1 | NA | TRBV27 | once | TGTGCCAGCAGTTTCCTACGGGCTGGTGAGCAGTTCTTC | CASSFLRAGEQFF
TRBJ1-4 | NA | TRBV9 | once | TGTGCCAGCAGCGTAGGAGACAGACCCTATGAAAAACTGTTTTTT | CASSVGDRPYEKLFF
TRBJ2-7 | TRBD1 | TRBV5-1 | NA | TGCGCCAGCAGCCCCGGGACAGAATCCTACGAGCAGTACTTC | CASSPGTESYEQYF
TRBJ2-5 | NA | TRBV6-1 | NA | TGTGCCAGCAGTGAAGCACGTGAGACCCAGTACTTC | CASSEARETQYF
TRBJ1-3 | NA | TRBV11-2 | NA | TGTGCCAGCAGCTTAGATCCAGGCTCTGGAAACACCATATATTTT | CASSLDPGSGNTIYF
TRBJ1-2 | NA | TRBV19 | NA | TGTGCCAGTAGTATAGTTGGGGGTAACCCTAACTATGGCTACACCTTC | CASSIVGGNPNYGYTF
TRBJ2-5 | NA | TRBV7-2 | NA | TGTGCCAGCAGCTTGCAAGAGACCCAGTACTTC | CASSLQETQYF
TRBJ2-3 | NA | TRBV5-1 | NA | TGCGCCAGCAGCTTAGGACCCAGTGAGGATACGCAGTATTTT | CASSLGPSEDTQYF
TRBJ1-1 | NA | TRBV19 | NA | TGTGCCAGTAGTAATGAATGGGTGAACACTGAAGCTTTCTTT | CASSNEWVNTEAFF
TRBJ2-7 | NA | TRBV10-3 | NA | TGTGCCATCAGTGACCCGGAGATCAGAAGAGGCTACGAGCAGTACTTC | CAISDPEIRRGYEQYF
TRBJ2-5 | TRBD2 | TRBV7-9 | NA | TGTGCCAGCAGCCCCGATACTAGCGGCGAGACCCAGTACTTC | CASSPDTSGETQYF
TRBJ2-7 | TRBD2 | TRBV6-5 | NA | TGTGCCAGCAGTTACAACTCGGCTAGCGGCTACGAGCAGTACTTC | CASSYNSASGYEQYF
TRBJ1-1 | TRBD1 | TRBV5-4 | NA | TGTGCCAGCAGCTTCAACAGGGGGCTCACTGAAGCTTTCTTT | CASSFNRGLTEAFF
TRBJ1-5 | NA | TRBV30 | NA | TGTGCCTGGAGTGTCGGGAACAGCAATCAGCCCCAGCATTTT | CAWSVGNSNQPQHF
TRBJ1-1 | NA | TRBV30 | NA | TGTGCCACAAGACAGGTTGAAGCTTTCTTT | CATRQVEAFF
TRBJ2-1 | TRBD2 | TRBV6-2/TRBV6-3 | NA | TGTGCCAGCAGTACCTTTAGCGGGAGCGGATTCTTC | CASSTFSGSGFF
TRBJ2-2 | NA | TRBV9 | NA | TGTGCCAGCAGCGTAGGAGCAGGGGTTGGCACCGGGGAGCTGTTTTTT | CASSVGAGVGTGELFF
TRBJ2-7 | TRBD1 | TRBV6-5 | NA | TGTGCCAGCAGTTACTCGGGACAGGGGTCCTACGAGCAGTACTTC | CASSYSGQGSYEQYF
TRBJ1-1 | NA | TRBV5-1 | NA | TGCGCCAGCAGTTTGACGGGGAGGACTGAAGCTTTCTTT | CASSLTGRTEAFF
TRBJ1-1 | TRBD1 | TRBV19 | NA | TGTGCCAGTAGGAACACAGGGGGGACCACTGAAGCTTTCTTT | CASRNTGGTTEAFF
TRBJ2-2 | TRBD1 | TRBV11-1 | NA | TGTGCCTCCCGGGACAGGGTCGACACCGGGGAGCTGTTTTTT | CASRDRVDTGELFF
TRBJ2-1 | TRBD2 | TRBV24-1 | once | TGTGCCACCTCCGATAGCGGGAGTGGAGTGAATGAGCAGTTCTTC | CATSDSGSGVNEQFF
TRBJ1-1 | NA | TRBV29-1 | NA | TGCAGCGTTGAAGAAGGGAACACTGAAGCTTTCTTT | CSVEEGNTEAFF
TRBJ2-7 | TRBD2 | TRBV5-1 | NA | TGCGCCAGCAGCCCGGGACTAGCGGCCTACGAGCAGTACTTC | CASSPGLAAYEQYF
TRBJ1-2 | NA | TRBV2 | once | TGTGCCACGTATAAGTCCTATGGCTACACCTTC | CATYKSYGYTF